Listed below are T cell receptor beta chains from one sample, sequenced in a study of cytomegalovirus exposure and HLA in healthy donors. Generated by immunoSEQ multiplex PCR, the TCRdb table keeps only in-frame clones and is missing some. Of around 150,000 clones listed, approximately 80% are singletons. Sequencing used PBMCs. All receptors derive from a woman aged 40 to 55 in good health and CMV-seropositive. Both conserved end residues are part of each CDR3. The D gene is left open where the match is weak. The size field is filled for only some rows; it gives once, few, many or a size class.

D	size	V	J	DNA	CDR3
TRBD2	.	TRBV7-8	TRBJ2-7	TGTGCCAGCAGCTTACTAGCGGCCTACGAGCAGTACTTC	CASSLLAAYEQYF
TRBD1	.	TRBV7-2	TRBJ2-7	TGTGCCAGCAGCTTAGTTGGGACAGGGGGCGCGTACGAGCAGTACTTC	CASSLVGTGGAYEQYF
TRBD2	.	TRBV5-1	TRBJ2-5	TGCGCCAGCAGCTTGGGGACTAGCGGGAGCCAAGAGACCCAGTACTTC	CASSLGTSGSQETQYF
TRBD1	.	TRBV28	TRBJ2-4	TGTGCCAGCAGCGGACAGGGTGGGGACATTCAGTACTTC	CASSGQGGDIQYF
.	once	TRBV18	TRBJ1-2	TGTGCCAGCTCACCTCCGGGGCCAGGGGACTATGGCTACACCTTC	CASSPPGPGDYGYTF
.	.	TRBV4-1	TRBJ2-3	TGCGCCAGCAGCCAAGAGCAAAGGAGGCCTCCAGATACGCAGTATTTT	CASSQEQRRPPDTQYF
.	once	TRBV5-1	TRBJ2-7	TGCGCCAGCAGCTTGGGACAAGGCCTTGAGGAGCAGTACTTC	CASSLGQGLEEQYF
.	.	TRBV15	TRBJ2-1	TGTGCCACCAGCAGAGATATCTCCCGGAATGAGCAGTTCTTC	CATSRDISRNEQFF
TRBD1	few	TRBV5-4	TRBJ2-5	TGTGCCAGCAGCCCTGGCGTGGGACAGGGGCCGTTCGATTCCCAAGAGACCCAGTACTTC	CASSPGVGQGPFDSQETQYF
TRBD2	.	TRBV13	TRBJ2-6	TGTGCCAGCAGCCCGGGACGGGAGGGCTCTGGGGCCAACGTCCTGACTTTC	CASSPGREGSGANVLTF
TRBD1	few	TRBV10-3	TRBJ1-5	TGTGCCATCGGGTTCGGACAGGGAGGACAGCCCCAGCATTTT	CAIGFGQGGQPQHF
.	.	TRBV6-5	TRBJ2-2	TGTGCCAGCAGTGTGGCTGGCGGGGAGCTGTTTTTT	CASSVAGGELFF
.	.	TRBV4-3	TRBJ2-3	TGCGCCAGCAGCCAAGGCGTAGGCACAGATACGCAGTATTTT	CASSQGVGTDTQYF
TRBD2	.	TRBV28	TRBJ2-1	TGTGCCAGCAGTTTTACCCTCCCCAGGACTAGCGGGGGAACCAATGAGCAGTTCTTC	CASSFTLPRTSGGTNEQFF
TRBD2	.	TRBV7-2	TRBJ2-3	TGTGCCAGCAGAGTAGCGGGAGGGGTAGATACGCAGTATTTT	CASRVAGGVDTQYF
TRBD2	.	TRBV4-1	TRBJ2-5	TGCGCCAGCAGCCCCCAGTATAGGGAGGGAGAGACCCAGTACTTC	CASSPQYREGETQYF
TRBD1	.	TRBV7-2	TRBJ1-2	TGTGCCAGCAGCCGGGACAGTTCCTTCGGCTACACCTTC	CASSRDSSFGYTF
.	few	TRBV19	TRBJ1-5	TGTGCCAGTAGTATCTCTCGGGGTACCAATCAGCCCCAGCATTTT	CASSISRGTNQPQHF
TRBD2	.	TRBV5-6	TRBJ2-5	TGTGCCAGCAGCTTGGGACTAGCGGGAGGGGAGACCCAGTACTTC	CASSLGLAGGETQYF
.	.	TRBV11-3	TRBJ1-1	TGTGCCAGCAAGTCATTGGAGAGTATGAACACTGAAGCTTTCTTT	CASKSLESMNTEAFF
TRBD2	.	TRBV6-5	TRBJ2-1	TGTGCCAGCAGTTACGCCACTAGCGGGAGGAGGAATGAGCAGTTCTTC	CASSYATSGRRNEQFF
.	.	TRBV18	TRBJ1-4	TGTGCCAGCTCACCGACAGTCTTAATTGAAAAACTGTTTTTT	CASSPTVLIEKLFF
TRBD1	.	TRBV4-1	TRBJ1-2	TGCGCCAGCAGCATTACAGGGGCGGGGGGCTACACCTTC	CASSITGAGGYTF
TRBD2	.	TRBV15	TRBJ2-1	TGTGCCACCAGGGCAGCGGGGGGCTACAATGAGCAGTTCTTC	CATRAAGGYNEQFF
TRBD1	.	TRBV5-1	TRBJ2-7	TGCGCCAGCAGCGGGGGACAGAGCCTCTCCTACGAGCAGTACTTC	CASSGGQSLSYEQYF
.	few	TRBV18	TRBJ2-3	TGTGCCAGCTCACCAGACGCAGGGTTAGGGACAGATACGCAGTATTTT	CASSPDAGLGTDTQYF
TRBD1	few	TRBV25-1	TRBJ1-3	TGTGCCAGCAGTAAACAGGGGGATGGAAACACCATATATTTT	CASSKQGDGNTIYF
.	.	TRBV4-3	TRBJ1-5	TGCGCCAGCAGCCAAGATCAGGCGGGAGGGAGTCAGCCCCAGCATTTT	CASSQDQAGGSQPQHF
.	few	TRBV7-9	TRBJ1-1	TGTGCCAGCAGAGGAGGGACGAACACTGAAGCTTTCTTT	CASRGGTNTEAFF
.	few	TRBV18	TRBJ1-2	TGTGCCAGCTCACCACCGGCAGGGTATGGCTACACCTTC	CASSPPAGYGYTF
.	few	TRBV19	TRBJ2-1	TGTGCCAGTAGTATAAGGGGGAGAGAAAGCAATGAGCAGTTCTTC	CASSIRGRESNEQFF
.	.	TRBV5-1	TRBJ2-7	TGCGCCAGCAGCTTGGCCGCGGGGTCCTACGAGCAGTACTTC	CASSLAAGSYEQYF
TRBD1	few	TRBV5-6	TRBJ2-5	TGTGCCAGCATCTCTTCTTTTACAGGGGGCGATGAGACCCAGTACTTC	CASISSFTGGDETQYF
.	few	TRBV10-2	TRBJ2-3	TGCGCCAGCAAAATCATCGGGAGAGACGGAGATACGCAGTATTTT	CASKIIGRDGDTQYF
.	.	TRBV7-2	TRBJ1-5	TGTGCCAGCAGCTTAGTGGGGGAGGGACAGCCCCAGCATTTT	CASSLVGEGQPQHF
TRBD2	few	TRBV5-4	TRBJ2-3	TGTGCCAGCAGCCCCAGCGGGAGGAGGGATACGCAGTATTTT	CASSPSGRRDTQYF
TRBD1	.	TRBV7-2	TRBJ1-1	TGTGCCAGCAGCCCACTAGACAGGGTAGGCGCTTTCTTT	CASSPLDRVGAFF
.	.	TRBV7-2	TRBJ2-5	TGTGCCAGCAGGGCAGAAGAGACCCAGTACTTC	CASRAEETQYF
TRBD1	.	TRBV6-6	TRBJ1-5	TGTGCCAGCCGACAGGGCGATCAGCCCCAGCATTTT	CASRQGDQPQHF
.	.	TRBV30	TRBJ1-3	TGTGCCTGGAGTGCAGCCCCTCGGGGGTCCATATATTTT	CAWSAAPRGSIYF
TRBD2	.	TRBV2	TRBJ2-7	TGTGCCAGCAGCCGGGAAGCGGGGGGCCTCACTTACGAGCAGTACTTC	CASSREAGGLTYEQYF
.	.	TRBV10-3	TRBJ1-2	TGTGCCATCAGTGCCGGACTTTCGAACTATGGCTACACCTTC	CAISAGLSNYGYTF
.	few	TRBV19	TRBJ1-5	TGTGCCAGTAGCCAATTGCCGTCGGGGGGCAGGCAGCCCCAGCATTTT	CASSQLPSGGRQPQHF
.	.	TRBV6-1	TRBJ1-2	TGTGCCAGCAGTGTAAGCAGGGTAGTTAACTATGGCTACACCTTC	CASSVSRVVNYGYTF
TRBD1	.	TRBV27	TRBJ1-2	TGTGCCAGCAGTTTTCAAGGACAGGGGGCTAGCTATGGCTACACCTTC	CASSFQGQGASYGYTF
TRBD2	.	TRBV12-5	TRBJ2-7	TGTGCTAGTGGTTTACATGGACTAGCGGCTACCTACGAGCAGTACTTC	CASGLHGLAATYEQYF
TRBD2	.	TRBV7-9	TRBJ2-7	TGTGCCAGCAGCTTAACACTGGGTAGCGGGGGAGGGACAAACGAGCAGTACTTC	CASSLTLGSGGGTNEQYF
.	few	TRBV7-9	TRBJ2-7	TGTGCCAGCAGCGTTGGACAGACCTACGAGCAGTACTTC	CASSVGQTYEQYF
.	.	TRBV19	TRBJ1-1	TGTGCCAGTAGTCTCCAGGGCGGAACTGAAGCTTTCTTT	CASSLQGGTEAFF